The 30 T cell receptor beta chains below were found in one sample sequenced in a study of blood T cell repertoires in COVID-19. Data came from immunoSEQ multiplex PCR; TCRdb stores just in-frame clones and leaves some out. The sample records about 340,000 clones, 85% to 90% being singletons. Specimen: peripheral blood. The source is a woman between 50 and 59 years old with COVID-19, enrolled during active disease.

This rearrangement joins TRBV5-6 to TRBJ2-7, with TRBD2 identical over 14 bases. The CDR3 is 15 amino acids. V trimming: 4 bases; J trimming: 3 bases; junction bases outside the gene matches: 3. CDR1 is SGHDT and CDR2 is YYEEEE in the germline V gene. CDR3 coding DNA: TGTGCCAGCAGCATCGGGACTAGCGGGAGCTACGAGCAGTACTTC. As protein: CASSIGTSGSYEQYF.

CDR3 nucleotide sequence: TGCGCCAGCAGCGTGATAGCGGGAGTTGGGTCCAAAAACATTCAGTACTTC. Amino acids: CASSVIAGVGSKNIQYF. The rearrangement uses TRBV5-1 and TRBJ2-4, with 9 bases identical to TRBD2. This CDR3 is built from 17 residues. Germline CDR1 is SGHRS and CDR2 is YFSETQ. V lost 4 bases and J lost 2; bases outside the gene matches: 10.

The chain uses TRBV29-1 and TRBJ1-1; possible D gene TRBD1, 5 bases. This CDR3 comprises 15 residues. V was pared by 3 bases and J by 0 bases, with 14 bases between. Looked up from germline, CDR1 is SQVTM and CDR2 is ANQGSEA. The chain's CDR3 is CSVEGGRGVNTEAFF. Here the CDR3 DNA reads TGCAGCGTTGAGGGGGGTCGGGGAGTGAACACTGAAGCTTTCTTT. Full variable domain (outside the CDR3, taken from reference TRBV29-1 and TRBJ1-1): SAVISQKPSRDICQRGTSLTIQCQVDSQVTMMFWYRQQPGQSLTLIATANQGSEATYESGFVIDKFPISRPNLTFSTLTVSNMSPEDSSIYLCSVEGGRGVNTEAFFGQGTRLTVV.

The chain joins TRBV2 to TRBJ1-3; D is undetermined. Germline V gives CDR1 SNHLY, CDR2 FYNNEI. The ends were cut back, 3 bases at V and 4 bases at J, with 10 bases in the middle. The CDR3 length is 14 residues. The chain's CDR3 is CASSDRGLGNTIYF. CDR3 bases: TGTGCCAGCAGTGACAGAGGGTTAGGAAACACCATATATTTT.

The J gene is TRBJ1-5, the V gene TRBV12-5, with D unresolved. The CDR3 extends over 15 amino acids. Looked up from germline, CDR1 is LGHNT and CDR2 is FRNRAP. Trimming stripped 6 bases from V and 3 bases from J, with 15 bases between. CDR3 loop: CASGPGQQHNQPQHF. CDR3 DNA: TGTGCTAGTGGCCCCGGCCAACAGCACAATCAGCCCCAGCATTTT.

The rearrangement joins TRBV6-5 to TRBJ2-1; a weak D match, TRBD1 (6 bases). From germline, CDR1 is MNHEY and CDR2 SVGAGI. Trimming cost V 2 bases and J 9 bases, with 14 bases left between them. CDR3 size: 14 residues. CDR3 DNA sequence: TGTGCCAGCAGTTACGTACCCTCAGGGGCTGAGCAGTTCTTC. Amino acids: CASSYVPSGAEQFF.

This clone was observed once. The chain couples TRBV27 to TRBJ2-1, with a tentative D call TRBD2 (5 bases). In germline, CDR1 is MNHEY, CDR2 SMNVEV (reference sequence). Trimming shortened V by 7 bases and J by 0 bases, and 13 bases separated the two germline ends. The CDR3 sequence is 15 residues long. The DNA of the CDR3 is TGTGCCAGCAACCCGGACTTTCCCTCCTACAATGAGCAGTTCTTC. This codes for CASNPDFPSYNEQFF.

This CDR3 is CASSQSSGTSVYNEQFF. The CDR3 DNA reads as TGTGCCAGCAGCCAATCATCTGGGACTAGCGTCTACAATGAGCAGTTCTTC. The V gene is TRBV16, the J gene TRBJ2-1, with TRBD2 matching over 10 bases. The CDR3 extends over 17 amino acids. V was pared by 0 bases and J by 3 bases, with 5 bases of the junction left unmatched. Germline lookup yields CDR1 KGHSY and CDR2 FQNENV.

The DNA for the CDR3 is TGTGCCAGCAGTTTTAGCGGGAGGGCAACAGATACGCAGTATTTT. Protein: CASSFSGRATDTQYF. This chain uses TRBV5-6 with TRBJ2-3, with 11 positions matching TRBD2. J lost 3 bases, V lost 5 bases, and 5 bases had no gene match. The germline V gene encodes CDR1 SGHDT and CDR2 YYEEEE. The CDR3 loop spans 15 amino acids.

CDR3 nucleotide sequence: TGCGCCAGCAGCAAAGAGGGCCAAGAGACCCAGTACTTC. Encoded protein: CASSKEGQETQYF. The chain is built from TRBV5-1 and TRBJ2-5, with a weak D call TRBD2 (5 bases). V lost 4 bases and J lost 1, with 8 bases in between. CDR1 SGHRS and CDR2 YFSETQ come from the germline V gene. The CDR3 contains 13 residues.

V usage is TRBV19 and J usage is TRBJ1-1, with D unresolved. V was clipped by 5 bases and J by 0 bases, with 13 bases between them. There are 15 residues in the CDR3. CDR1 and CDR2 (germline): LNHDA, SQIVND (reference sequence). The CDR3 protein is CASSAYSGLNTEAFF. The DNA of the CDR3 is TGTGCCAGTAGTGCGTACAGCGGCCTGAACACTGAAGCTTTCTTT. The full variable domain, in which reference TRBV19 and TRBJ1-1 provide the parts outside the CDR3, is DGGITQSPKYLFRKEGQNVTLSCEQNLNHDAMYWYRQDPGQGLRLIYYSQIVNDFQKGDIAEGYSVSREKKESFPLTVTSAQKNPTAFYLCASSAYSGLNTEAFFGQGTRLTVV.

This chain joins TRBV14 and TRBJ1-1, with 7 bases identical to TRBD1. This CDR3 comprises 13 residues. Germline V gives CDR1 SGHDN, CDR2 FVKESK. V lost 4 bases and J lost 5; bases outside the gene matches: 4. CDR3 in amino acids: CASSPQGWTEAFF. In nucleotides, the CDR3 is TGTGCCAGCAGCCCACAGGGGTGGACTGAAGCTTTCTTT.

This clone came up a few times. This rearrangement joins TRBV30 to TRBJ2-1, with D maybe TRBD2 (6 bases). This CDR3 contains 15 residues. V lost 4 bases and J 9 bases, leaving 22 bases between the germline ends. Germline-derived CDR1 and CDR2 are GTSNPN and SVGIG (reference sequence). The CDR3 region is CAWKGSGVQYSEQFF. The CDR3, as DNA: TGTGCCTGGAAGGGCTCGGGAGTTCAGTATAGTGAGCAGTTCTTC.

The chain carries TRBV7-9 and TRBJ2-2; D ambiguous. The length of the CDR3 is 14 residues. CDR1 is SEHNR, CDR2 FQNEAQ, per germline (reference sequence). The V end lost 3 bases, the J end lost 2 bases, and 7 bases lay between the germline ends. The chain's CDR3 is CASSFERNTGELFF. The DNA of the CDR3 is TGTGCCAGCAGCTTTGAGCGAAACACCGGGGAGCTGTTTTTT.

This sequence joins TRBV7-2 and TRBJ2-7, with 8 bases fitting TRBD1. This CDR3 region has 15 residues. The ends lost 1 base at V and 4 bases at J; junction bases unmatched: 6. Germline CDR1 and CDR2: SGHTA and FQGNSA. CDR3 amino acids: CASSLDGTGMYEQYF. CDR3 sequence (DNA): TGTGCCAGCAGCTTAGACGGGACAGGAATGTACGAGCAGTACTTC.

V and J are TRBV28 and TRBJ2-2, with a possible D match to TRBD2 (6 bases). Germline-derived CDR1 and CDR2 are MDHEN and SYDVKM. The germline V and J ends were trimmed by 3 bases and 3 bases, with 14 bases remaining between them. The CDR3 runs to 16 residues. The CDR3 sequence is CASSFIGSSYTGELFF. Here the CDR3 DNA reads TGTGCCAGCAGTTTTATCGGGAGTTCTTACACCGGGGAGCTGTTTTTT.

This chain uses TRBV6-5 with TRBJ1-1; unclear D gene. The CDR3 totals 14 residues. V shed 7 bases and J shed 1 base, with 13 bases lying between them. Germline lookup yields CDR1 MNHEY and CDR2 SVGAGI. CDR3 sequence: CASKKTGGNTEAFF. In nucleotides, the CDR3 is TGTGCCAGCAAGAAGACTGGTGGGAACACTGAAGCTTTCTTT.

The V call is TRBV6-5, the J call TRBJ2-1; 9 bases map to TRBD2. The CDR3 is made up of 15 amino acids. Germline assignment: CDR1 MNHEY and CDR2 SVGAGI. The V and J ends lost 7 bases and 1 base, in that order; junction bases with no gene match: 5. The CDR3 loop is CASKSSGTSYNEQFF. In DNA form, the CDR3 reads TGTGCCAGCAAGTCTAGCGGGACTTCCTACAATGAGCAGTTCTTC.

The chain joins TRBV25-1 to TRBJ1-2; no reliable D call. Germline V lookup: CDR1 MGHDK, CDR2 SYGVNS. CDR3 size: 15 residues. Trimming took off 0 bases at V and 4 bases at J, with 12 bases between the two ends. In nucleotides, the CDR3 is TGTGCCAGCAGTGAATATCTTAAGGGAGGCTATGGCTACACCTTC. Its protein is CASSEYLKGGYGYTF.

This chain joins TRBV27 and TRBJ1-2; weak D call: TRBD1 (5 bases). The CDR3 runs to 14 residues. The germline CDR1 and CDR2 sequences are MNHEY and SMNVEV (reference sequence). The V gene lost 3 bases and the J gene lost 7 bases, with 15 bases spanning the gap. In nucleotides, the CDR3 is TGTGCCAGCAGTTTCTCCGTCCAGGGAAGTGGCTACACCTTC. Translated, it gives CASSFSVQGSGYTF.

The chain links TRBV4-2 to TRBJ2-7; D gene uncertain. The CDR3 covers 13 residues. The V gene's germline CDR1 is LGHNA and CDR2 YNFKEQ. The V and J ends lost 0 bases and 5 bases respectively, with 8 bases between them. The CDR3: CASSQDVSDEQYF. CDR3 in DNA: TGTGCCAGCAGCCAAGATGTCTCGGACGAGCAGTACTTC.

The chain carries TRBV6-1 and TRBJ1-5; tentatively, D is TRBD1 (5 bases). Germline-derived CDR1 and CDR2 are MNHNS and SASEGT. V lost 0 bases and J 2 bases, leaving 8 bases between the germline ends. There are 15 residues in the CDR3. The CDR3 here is CASSEASRGNQPQHF. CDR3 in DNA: TGTGCCAGCAGTGAAGCGTCCAGGGGCAATCAGCCCCAGCATTTT.

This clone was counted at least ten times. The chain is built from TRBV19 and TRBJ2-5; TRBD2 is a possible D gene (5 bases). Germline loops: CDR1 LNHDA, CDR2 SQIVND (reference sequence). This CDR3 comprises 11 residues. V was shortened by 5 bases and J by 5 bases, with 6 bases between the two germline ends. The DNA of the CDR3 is TGTGCCAGTAGTTGGAGGGAGACCCAGTACTTC. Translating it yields CASSWRETQYF.

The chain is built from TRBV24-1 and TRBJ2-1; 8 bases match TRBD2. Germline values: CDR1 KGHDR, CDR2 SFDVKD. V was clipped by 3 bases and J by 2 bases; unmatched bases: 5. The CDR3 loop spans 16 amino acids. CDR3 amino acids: CATSDGGRPTYNEQFF. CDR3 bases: TGTGCCACCAGTGATGGCGGGAGGCCGACCTACAATGAGCAGTTCTTC.

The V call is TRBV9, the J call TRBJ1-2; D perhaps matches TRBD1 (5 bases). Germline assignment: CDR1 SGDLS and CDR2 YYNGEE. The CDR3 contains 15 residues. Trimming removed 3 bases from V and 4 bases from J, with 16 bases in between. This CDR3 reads CASSEGLGFGYGYTF. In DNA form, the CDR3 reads TGTGCCAGCAGCGAGGGGTTGGGTTTTGGCTATGGCTACACCTTC.

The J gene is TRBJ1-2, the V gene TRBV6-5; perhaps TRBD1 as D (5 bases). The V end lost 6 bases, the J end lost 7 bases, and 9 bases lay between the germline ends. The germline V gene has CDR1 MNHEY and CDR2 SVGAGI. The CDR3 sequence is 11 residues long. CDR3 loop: CASRPGFGYTF. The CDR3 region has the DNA TGTGCCAGCAGGCCAGGGTTTGGCTACACCTTC.

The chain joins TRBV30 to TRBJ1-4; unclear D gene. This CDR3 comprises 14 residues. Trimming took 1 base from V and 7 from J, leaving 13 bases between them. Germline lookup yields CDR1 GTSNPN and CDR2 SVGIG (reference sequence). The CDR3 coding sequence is TGTGCCTGGAGTGGAGGGAAAGGGAGTGAAAAACTGTTTTTT. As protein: CAWSGGKGSEKLFF.

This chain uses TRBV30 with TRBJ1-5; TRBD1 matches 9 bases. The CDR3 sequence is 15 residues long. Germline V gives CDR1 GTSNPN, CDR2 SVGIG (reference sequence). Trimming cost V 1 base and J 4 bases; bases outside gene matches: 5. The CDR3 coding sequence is TGTGCCTGGAGTGAAACAGGGGGCAGGAATCAGCCCCAGCATTTT. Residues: CAWSETGGRNQPQHF.

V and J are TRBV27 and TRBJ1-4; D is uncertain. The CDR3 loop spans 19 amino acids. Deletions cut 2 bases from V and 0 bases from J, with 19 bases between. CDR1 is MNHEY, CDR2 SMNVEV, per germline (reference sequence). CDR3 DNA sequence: TGTGCCAGCAGTTTAATCCCCCCGTTTATCCGTGCAACTAATGAAAAACTGTTTTTT. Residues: CASSLIPPFIRATNEKLFF.

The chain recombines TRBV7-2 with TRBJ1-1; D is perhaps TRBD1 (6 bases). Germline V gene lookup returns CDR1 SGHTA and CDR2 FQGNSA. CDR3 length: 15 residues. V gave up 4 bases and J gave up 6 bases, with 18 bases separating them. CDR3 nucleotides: TGTGCCAGCAGCTCCTCACTAACAGGGAAGTCTGAAGCTTTCTTT. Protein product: CASSSSLTGKSEAFF.